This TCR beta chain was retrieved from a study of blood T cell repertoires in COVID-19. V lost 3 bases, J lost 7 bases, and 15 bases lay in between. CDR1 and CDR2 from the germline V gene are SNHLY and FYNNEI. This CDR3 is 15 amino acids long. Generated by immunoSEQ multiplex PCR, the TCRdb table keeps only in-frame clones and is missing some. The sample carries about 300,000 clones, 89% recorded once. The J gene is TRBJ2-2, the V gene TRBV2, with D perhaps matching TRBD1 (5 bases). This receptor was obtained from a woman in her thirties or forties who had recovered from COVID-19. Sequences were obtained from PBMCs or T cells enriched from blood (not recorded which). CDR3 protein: CASSEVGTGNGELFF. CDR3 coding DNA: TGTGCCAGCAGTGAGGTTGGCACAGGTAACGGGGAGCTGTTTTTT.